This T cell receptor (beta chain) originates from a study of OX40 agonist ivuxolimab in advanced cancers. Germline assignment: CDR1 SGHAT and CDR2 FQNNGV. Deletions cut 5 bases from V and 5 bases from J, with 9 bases between. CDR3 length equals 12 residues. Sequencing was performed with immunoSEQ multiplex PCR; in TCRdb, only in-frame clones are kept and a portion is missing. The sample has more than 50,000 clones; roughly nine tenths are singletons. This clone was seen just once. The sequence was collected from an adult with an advanced solid tumor such as melanoma, head and neck, liver or kidney cancer. The J gene is TRBJ1-1, the V gene TRBV11-2; possibly TRBD1 for D (6 bases). Sequenced material: CD4+ or CD8+ T cells sorted from blood, taken in a trial of the OX40 agonist ivuxolimab. The CDR3 bases are TGTGCCAGCAGCGAGGGGGGTACTGAAGCTTTCTTT. It is translated as CASSEGGTEAFF.